Following are 18 T cell receptor beta chains from one sample sequenced in a study of shared clonotypes between healthy human individuals. TCRdb keeps only in-frame clones here, not all; method: immunoSEQ multiplex PCR. The sample has about 800,000 clones, approximately 96% seen once; the top ten hold 0.2% to 0.25%. Positively selected for CCR7, the CD45RO-negative cells used as naive CD8 cells excluded terminally differentiated effector memory CD45RA+ cells. The specimen sequenced was naive CD8+ T cells sorted from blood. The origin of the receptors is a man aged 25 to 40 in good health.

This clone is a singleton in its sample. The V call is TRBV14, the J call TRBJ2-7, with 7 bases aligning to TRBD1. The CDR3 runs 15 residues. Germline values: CDR1 SGHDN, CDR2 FVKESK. Trimming cost V 3 bases and J 2 bases; bases outside gene matches: 7. CDR3 protein: CASSQDWDRTYEQYF. The DNA of the CDR3 is TGTGCCAGCAGCCAGGACTGGGACAGAACCTACGAGCAGTACTTC.

This clone has only one observation. The chain uses TRBV19 and TRBJ2-7, with TRBD2 as a possible D gene (5 bases). There are 15 residues in the CDR3. Germline V gene sequence: CDR1 LNHDA, CDR2 SQIVND (reference sequence). V gave up 5 bases and J gave up 2 bases, with 16 bases separating them. CDR3 residues: CASSWAGEGAYEQYF. As DNA, the CDR3 is TGTGCCAGTAGTTGGGCTGGCGAGGGAGCCTACGAGCAGTACTTC.

As concerns this clone: Other DNA sequences in this sample translate to the same CDR3. The chain links TRBV30 to TRBJ2-7, with a weak D call TRBD2 (5 bases). This CDR3 contains 13 residues. V lost 2 bases and J lost 0, with 8 bases in between. Germline V CDR1 and CDR2: GTSNPN, SVGIG (reference sequence). The CDR3 coding sequence is TGTGCCTGGAGTTTGGGGAGCTCCTACGAGCAGTACTTC. Its translation is CAWSLGSSYEQYF.

The V and J genes are TRBV6-1 and TRBJ2-7, with 11 bases fitting TRBD2. The CDR3 is 17 amino acids. J was trimmed by 6 bases and V by 3 bases; bases with no gene match: 13. The V gene's germline CDR1 is MNHNS and CDR2 SASEGT. CDR3 nucleotide sequence: TGTGCCAGCAGTGATTTAGCGGGAGGGCCTGATTTTTCCGAGCAGTACTTC. It specifies CASSDLAGGPDFSEQYF.

The chain combines TRBV25-1 with TRBJ2-7; maybe TRBD2 (7 bases). V was cut by 6 bases and J by 3 bases, with 15 bases left in between. This CDR3 comprises 14 residues. Germline V CDR1 and CDR2: MGHDK, SYGVNS. The CDR3 protein is CASRTIGGDYEQYF. CDR3 nucleotide sequence: TGTGCCAGCAGAACCATAGGGGGGGACTACGAGCAGTACTTC.

V and J are TRBV6-1 and TRBJ2-1; the D is unclear. The V and J ends lost 6 bases and 0 bases respectively, with 9 bases between them. The CDR3 extends over 14 amino acids. CDR1 and CDR2 from the germline V gene are MNHNS and SASEGT. The CDR3 region has the DNA TGTGCCAGCAGCGTTCTCACCTCCTACAATGAGCAGTTCTTC. Encoded protein: CASSVLTSYNEQFF.

The V and J genes are TRBV27 and TRBJ2-7; D gene ambiguous. CDR3 length: 13 amino acids. The germline gives CDR1 MNHEY, CDR2 SMNVEV (reference sequence). The ends were cut back, 4 bases at V and 4 bases at J, with 11 bases in the middle. Here the CDR3 reads CASSSPFGYEQYF. CDR3 bases: TGTGCCAGCAGTTCGCCGTTCGGTTACGAGCAGTACTTC.

The chain couples TRBV4-3 to TRBJ1-5; 7 nucleotides line up with TRBD1. This CDR3 region has 16 residues. V gave up 0 bases and J gave up 9 bases; unmatched junction bases: 11. The V gene's germline CDR1 is LGHNA and CDR2 YSLEER. CDR3 sequence: CASSQDRGTVLVPQHF. CDR3 sequence (DNA): TGCGCCAGCAGCCAAGATAGGGGGACAGTGCTTGTGCCCCAGCATTTT.

This clone was seen a few times. This chain connects TRBV6-5 to TRBJ1-4; TRBD1 aligns across 8 bases. The CDR3 length is 13 residues. The germline CDR1 and CDR2 sequences are MNHEY and SVGAGI. V lost 6 bases and J lost 14; bases outside the gene matches: 11. This CDR3 reads CASSPLSGTGLFF. CDR3 DNA sequence: TGTGCCAGCAGCCCGTTGTCCGGGACAGGCCTGTTTTTT.

This chain links TRBV4-1 with TRBJ2-7; D may be TRBD2 (5 bases). V lost 1 base and J 6 bases, leaving 13 bases between the germline ends. CDR1 and CDR2 from the germline V gene are MGHRA and YSYEKL. CDR3 size: 14 residues. Here the CDR3 DNA reads TGCGCCAGCAGCCAAGTGAGAGGAGGTGGCGAGCAGTACTTC. Translation gives CASSQVRGGGEQYF.

A single count supports this clone. The rearrangement uses TRBV4-1 and TRBJ1-1, with no clear D. Per the germline V gene, CDR1 is MGHRA and CDR2 is YSYEKL. The germline V and J ends were trimmed by 0 bases and 0 bases, with 11 bases remaining between them. The CDR3 length is 16 residues. The chain's CDR3 is CASSQERAQMNTEAFF. The CDR3 bases are TGCGCCAGCAGCCAAGAGAGGGCGCAAATGAACACTGAAGCTTTCTTT.

The chain links TRBV15 to TRBJ2-7; 8 bases agree with TRBD2. V gave up 3 bases and J gave up 2 bases; unmatched junction bases: 6. The germline gives CDR1 LNHNV, CDR2 YYDKDF (reference sequence). There are 15 residues in the CDR3. The CDR3 loop is CATSREAGVPYEQYF. The DNA of the CDR3 is TGTGCCACCAGCAGGGAAGCGGGAGTACCCTACGAGCAGTACTTC.

J is TRBJ2-5 and V is TRBV7-9; perhaps TRBD1 as D (6 bases). Trimming took 2 bases from V and 2 from J, leaving 6 bases between them. Germline loops: CDR1 SEHNR, CDR2 FQNEAQ (reference sequence). This CDR3 has 13 amino acids. For the CDR3, the DNA is TGTGCCAGCAGCTTAAGGGGGCAAGAGACCCAGTACTTC. Translated, it gives CASSLRGQETQYF.

V usage is TRBV19 and J usage is TRBJ2-1; 9 nucleotides line up with TRBD2. J lost 1 base, V lost 6 bases, and 4 bases had no gene match. Germline values: CDR1 LNHDA, CDR2 SQIVND (reference sequence). The CDR3 has 15 amino acids. CDR3 region: CASSRTSVSYNEQFF. For the CDR3, the DNA is TGTGCCAGTAGCCGGACTAGCGTTTCCTACAATGAGCAGTTCTTC.

This sequence joins TRBV4-1 and TRBJ2-2; D is possibly TRBD1 (6 bases). Germline CDR1 reads MGHRA; CDR2 reads YSYEKL. Trimming removed 1 base from V and 2 bases from J, with 8 bases in between. The CDR3 loop spans 15 amino acids. This chain's CDR3 is CASSQVRGNTGELFF. The CDR3 bases are TGCGCCAGCAGCCAAGTCAGGGGAAACACCGGGGAGCTGTTTTTT.

The chain employs TRBV25-1 and TRBJ2-5; D unresolved. V was clipped by 2 bases and J by 2 bases, with 9 bases between them. Germline lookup yields CDR1 MGHDK and CDR2 SYGVNS. The CDR3 runs to 14 residues. The CDR3 coding sequence is TGTGCCAGCAGTGAAATGGACCCTCAAGAGACCCAGTACTTC. It specifies CASSEMDPQETQYF.

The rearrangement joins TRBV6-6 to TRBJ1-5; TRBD1 is a possible D gene (5 bases). V was cut by 5 bases and J by 4 bases, with 12 bases left in between. Germline loops: CDR1 MNHNY, CDR2 SVGAGI (reference sequence). The CDR3 consists of 14 residues. The CDR3 bases are TGTGCCAGCAGTGACAGTGTCATTAATCAGCCCCAGCATTTT. It specifies CASSDSVINQPQHF.

The rearrangement links TRBV30 to TRBJ1-4; D gene ambiguous. Germline CDR1 is GTSNPN and CDR2 is SVGIG (reference sequence). V lost 2 bases and J 0 bases, leaving 13 bases between the germline ends. The CDR3 loop spans 16 amino acids. The CDR3 DNA reads as TGTGCCTGGAGTAAGTGGACGGCCTCAACTAATGAAAAACTGTTTTTT. This sequence encodes CAWSKWTASTNEKLFF.